These T cell receptor beta chains were read from a single sample in a study of blood T cell repertoires in COVID-19. The repertoire was sequenced with immunoSEQ multiplex PCR; TCRdb's copy has only in-frame clones and lacks some. This table has approximately 260,000 clones, roughly 87% appearing once. Material: peripheral blood. All receptors come from a man in his 60s who had recovered from COVID-19. Both conserved end residues are part of each CDR3. Fields, in order: J gene, V gene, CDR3 protein.

TRBJ2-5	TRBV9	CASSVGGLAGIETQYF
TRBJ1-3	TRBV18	CASSPFRLQGGRNTIYF
TRBJ2-5	TRBV7-2	CASSPRTGGARETQYF
TRBJ2-6	TRBV5-1	CASSLQGTGANVLTF
TRBJ2-1	TRBV2	CASSVGRGPNEQFF
TRBJ1-2	TRBV27	CASSSWAGARGYTF
TRBJ2-2	TRBV6-5	CASTRTLNTGELFF
TRBJ1-2	TRBV5-1	CASSTTGVPGYGYTF
TRBJ2-2	TRBV5-5	CASSLGPGRRTGELFF
TRBJ2-3	TRBV5-1	CASSLDYTDTQYF
TRBJ2-1	TRBV30	CAWTKGTSGVGEQFF
TRBJ1-1	TRBV2	CASSARGEAFF
TRBJ2-2	TRBV10-1	CASSETSGGFTGELFF
TRBJ1-2	TRBV2	CASSPTGGGGGYTF
TRBJ2-7	TRBV6-5	CASSRPGHLYEQYF
TRBJ1-5	TRBV5-1	CASSPSMNQPQHF
TRBJ2-7	TRBV19	CASSMRQNSYEQYF
TRBJ2-1	TRBV2	CASKQGYTVGQFF
TRBJ2-2	TRBV7-9	CASSRVALAGNTGELFF
TRBJ1-3	TRBV18	CASSSLDIYSGNTIYF
TRBJ2-5	TRBV5-1	CASSWLTGGEETQYF
TRBJ1-2	TRBV6-1	CASSETGHRNF
TRBJ2-7	TRBV10-1	CASGPTSTISYEQYF
TRBJ2-7	TRBV11-2	CASSLGVAGYEQYF
TRBJ2-2	TRBV30	CAWSEDSTMTGELFF
TRBJ2-1	TRBV11-3	CASSPGGQDEQFF
TRBJ1-6	TRBV5-6	CASSLVGGREVGSPLHF
TRBJ2-5	TRBV3-1/TRBV3-2	CASSPRTSPETQYF
TRBJ1-2	TRBV28	CASTRQGFFNTF
TRBJ1-5	TRBV24-1	CATSDKGAPSNQPQHF
TRBJ1-2	TRBV5-1	CASSLVVAAVYTF
TRBJ1-3	TRBV7-2	CASSLSGGGWDTIYF
TRBJ2-7	TRBV12-3/TRBV12-4	CASSRGGYEQYF
TRBJ1-1	TRBV12-3/TRBV12-4	CASSPSGPEAFF
TRBJ2-1	TRBV2	CASRGGLANNEQFF
TRBJ2-7	TRBV9	CASSVSFGGLGDEQYF
TRBJ2-1	TRBV10-1	CASSEGQGADEQFF
TRBJ2-4	TRBV3-1/TRBV3-2	CASSQDRNIQYF
TRBJ2-7	TRBV12-5	CASDPGTNDYEQYF
TRBJ2-6	TRBV10-3	CAISGQGAGANVLTF
TRBJ2-2	TRBV6-5	CASTLAGAGTGELFF
TRBJ1-5	TRBV5-6	CASSLGGVMRNQPQHF